The 26 T cell receptor beta chains given below trace back to one sample, sequenced in a study of T cell responses to AZD1222 COVID-19 vaccine. Produced via immunoSEQ multiplex PCR; TCRdb's table is partial and in-frame only. The sample yields about 59,000 clones, approximately 89% seen once. This material consisted of peripheral blood, taken 28 days after the second AZD1222 dose. The receptors shown here come from an adult who received the AZD1222 COVID-19 vaccine.

V and J are TRBV6-5 and TRBJ1-5; D ambiguous. The germline CDR1 and CDR2 sequences are MNHEY and SVGAGI. V dropped 6 bases and J dropped 0 bases, with 9 bases sitting between them. This CDR3 spans 14 amino acids. The DNA of the CDR3 is TGTGCCAGCAGCCGTAGTAATAGCAATCAGCCCCAGCATTTT. It codes for CASSRSNSNQPQHF.

The rearrangement links TRBV11-2 to TRBJ2-1; 12 nucleotides line up with TRBD2. The CDR3 runs to 17 residues. Trimming at V came to 0 bases and at J to 8 bases, leaving 8 bases not matched to a gene. Germline lookup yields CDR1 SGHAT and CDR2 FQNNGV. This chain's CDR3 is CASSLDPLAGGQDEQFF. The CDR3 nucleotides are TGTGCCAGCAGCTTAGATCCCCTAGCGGGAGGGCAGGATGAGCAGTTCTTC.

This clone occurred a few times. This chain uses TRBV13 with TRBJ2-5, with a tentative D call TRBD2 (5 bases). Germline assignment: CDR1 PRHDT and CDR2 FYEKMQ (reference sequence). With 3 bases removed from V and 3 bases from J, the gap between germline ends came to 8 bases. CDR3 length: 13 amino acids. CDR3 DNA: TGTGCCAGCAGCTTGAGAGCGGAAGAGACCCAGTACTTC. Protein product: CASSLRAEETQYF.

The rearrangement joins TRBV6-1 to TRBJ2-5; D ambiguous. Germline V lookup: CDR1 MNHNS, CDR2 SASEGT. V was clipped by 3 bases and J by 6 bases, with 8 bases between them. The CDR3 sequence is 12 residues long. CDR3 sequence reads: CASSESGKTQYF. Here the CDR3 DNA reads TGTGCCAGCAGTGAGAGTGGGAAGACCCAGTACTTC.

The chain carries TRBV3-1 (or the pseudogene TRBV3-2) and TRBJ2-7, with 8 bases identical to TRBD2. This CDR3 comprises 15 residues. Germline CDR1 and CDR2: LGHDT and YNNKEL (reference sequence). V was pared by 1 base and J by 2 bases, with 4 bases of the junction left unmatched. CDR3 loop: CASSQGAGATYEQYF. Here the CDR3 DNA reads TGTGCCAGCAGCCAAGGAGCGGGGGCGACCTACGAGCAGTACTTC.

This sequence joins TRBV10-2 and TRBJ2-7; a weak D match, TRBD2 (6 bases). CDR1 and CDR2 (germline): WSHSY, SAAADI. The CDR3 is 14 residues long. The germline V and J ends were trimmed by 6 bases and 5 bases, with 17 bases remaining between them. The CDR3 nucleotides read TGCGCCAGCAGGAGGGAGGAGCCTTCCCACGAGCAGTACTTC. This codes for CASRREEPSHEQYF.

The chain uses TRBV7-6 and TRBJ1-6, with 8 bases lining up with TRBD1. V lost 5 bases to trimming and J lost 10 bases; unmatched junction nucleotides: 10. This CDR3 is built from 15 residues. Germline V gene data show CDR1 as SGHVS and CDR2 as FNYEAQ. CDR3 region: CASSPTTGEGSPLHF. In DNA form, the CDR3 reads TGTGCCAGCAGCCCAACGACAGGGGAAGGCTCACCCCTCCACTTT.

This clone was observed once. The chain uses TRBV27 and TRBJ2-5; tentatively, D is TRBD1 (5 bases). Trimming pared 2 bases from V and 5 bases from J, leaving 12 bases between. Germline V CDR1 and CDR2: MNHEY, SMNVEV (reference sequence). The CDR3 is made up of 14 amino acids. The CDR3 DNA reads TGTGCCAGCAGTTTAGGGGCAGGGATGGAGACCCAGTACTTC. It encodes CASSLGAGMETQYF.

This chain connects TRBV28 to TRBJ1-2; D remains unclear. This CDR3 has 13 residues. Germline-derived CDR1 and CDR2 are MDHEN and SYDVKM. V dropped 2 bases and J dropped 6 bases, with 10 bases sitting between them. This CDR3 reads CASSLRASDGYTF. In DNA, the CDR3 is TGTGCCAGCAGTTTAAGGGCTTCGGATGGCTACACCTTC.

The chain carries TRBV19 and TRBJ2-1; D possibly corresponds to TRBD2 (7 bases). Deletions cut 0 bases from V and 3 bases from J, with 9 bases between. The CDR3 is made up of 15 amino acids. The V gene's germline CDR1 is LNHDA and CDR2 SQIVND (reference sequence). CDR3 region: CASSIEGGDYNEQFF. DNA of the CDR3: TGTGCCAGTAGTATAGAAGGGGGGGACTACAATGAGCAGTTCTTC.

This chain links TRBV6-4 with TRBJ1-1; TRBD1 aligns across 8 bases. The trim removed 0 bases at V and 8 bases at J, leaving 5 bases unmatched. This CDR3 comprises 14 residues. CDR1 and CDR2 from the germline V gene are MRHNA and SNTAGT. CDR3: CASSDSNRGTEAFF. The CDR3 DNA reads TGTGCCAGCAGTGACTCTAACAGGGGGACGGAAGCTTTCTTT.

This chain links TRBV9 with TRBJ1-5, with D maybe TRBD1 (6 bases). Trimming stripped 3 bases from V and 2 bases from J, with 12 bases between. Germline-derived CDR1 and CDR2 are SGDLS and YYNGEE. This CDR3 is 15 amino acids long. CDR3 sequence (DNA): TGTGCCAGCAGCGCGGACAGCCGGGGCAATCAGCCCCAGCATTTT. This gives the protein CASSADSRGNQPQHF.

The chain joins TRBV28 to TRBJ2-1; 10 positions match TRBD2. CDR1 is MDHEN and CDR2 is SYDVKM in the germline V gene. V dropped 2 bases and J dropped 0; count of bases not matched to a gene: 4. The CDR3 is 17 amino acids. For the CDR3, the DNA is TGTGCCAGCAGTTTAGAACTAGCGGGACTCTCCTACAATGAGCAGTTCTTC. Translating it yields CASSLELAGLSYNEQFF.

The V and J genes are TRBV19 and TRBJ1-5; D gene ambiguous. V lost 2 bases and J lost 0, with 5 bases in between. This CDR3 spans 14 amino acids. Germline V gene sequence: CDR1 LNHDA, CDR2 SQIVND (reference sequence). CDR3 residues: CASSIQSSNQPQHF. The CDR3 DNA follows: TGTGCCAGTAGTATACAGAGTAGCAATCAGCCCCAGCATTTT.

The chain couples TRBV9 to TRBJ2-3, with 7 bases lining up with TRBD1. After removal of 2 bases from V and 0 bases from J, the junction contained 6 bases not matched to a gene. CDR3 length: 16 residues. Germline V gene sequence: CDR1 SGDLS, CDR2 YYNGEE. Written as DNA, the CDR3 is TGTGCCAGCAGCGTTTTCGACAGGGCGAGCACAGATACGCAGTATTTT. As protein: CASSVFDRASTDTQYF.

A single count supports this clone. The V gene is TRBV2, the J gene TRBJ2-7; D possibly corresponds to TRBD2 (6 bases). The CDR3 covers 15 residues. V lost 5 bases and J lost 5, with 19 bases in between. Germline-derived CDR1 and CDR2 are SNHLY and FYNNEI. The CDR3 loop is CASSRGSGALNEQYF. The CDR3 bases are TGTGCCAGCAGTCGGGGGAGTGGGGCTCTGAACGAGCAGTACTTC.

In this sample, this clone turned up once. The chain is built from TRBV9 and TRBJ2-3; D ambiguous. Between the trimmed V and J ends, which lost 2 bases and 0 bases, there was a span of 1 base. Germline assignment: CDR1 SGDLS and CDR2 YYNGEE. CDR3 length equals 12 residues. The CDR3 DNA follows: TGTGCCAGCAGCGTCAGCACAGATACGCAGTATTTT. It encodes CASSVSTDTQYF.

The chain joins TRBV6-5 to TRBJ2-7, with 12 bases that match TRBD1. After removal of 0 bases from V and 6 bases from J, the junction contained 3 bases not matched to a gene. Germline V gene data show CDR1 as MNHEY and CDR2 as SVGAGI. The CDR3 runs 15 residues. The CDR3 nucleotides read TGTGCCAGCAGTTACTCTGGGACAGGGGGCTTCGAGCAGTACTTC. It yields the protein CASSYSGTGGFEQYF.

The rearrangement joins TRBV5-5 to TRBJ1-4; D is undetermined. This CDR3 region has 15 residues. Trimming stripped 2 bases from V and 2 bases from J, with 10 bases between. Looked up from germline, CDR1 is SGHKS and CDR2 is YYEKEE (reference sequence). Here the CDR3 reads CASSFMGATNEKLFF. As DNA, the CDR3 is TGTGCCAGCAGCTTCATGGGAGCGACTAATGAAAAACTGTTTTTT.

The chain uses TRBV9 and TRBJ1-1; D is perhaps TRBD1 (5 bases). The CDR3 spans 14 residues. Germline CDR1 reads SGDLS; CDR2 reads YYNGEE. The germline V and J ends were trimmed by 5 bases and 1 base, with 12 bases remaining between them. The CDR3 loop is CASRGLLGNTEAFF. CDR3 bases: TGTGCCAGCAGGGGACTTCTAGGGAACACTGAAGCTTTCTTT.

This clone was seen once. The chain has TRBV27 and TRBJ1-5; possible D gene TRBD1, 6 bases. CDR3 length: 15 amino acids. Deletions cut 0 bases from V and 6 bases from J, with 12 bases between. Germline V gives CDR1 MNHEY, CDR2 SMNVEV (reference sequence). The CDR3 is CASSLSEGVSQPQHF. The CDR3 bases are TGTGCCAGCAGTTTATCGGAGGGGGTCAGTCAGCCCCAGCATTTT.

The CDR3 sequence: CATVRDGYSYEQYF. In nucleotides, the CDR3 is TGTGCCACCGTGCGGGACGGTTACAGCTACGAGCAGTACTTC. The genes are TRBV6-5 and TRBJ2-7; tentative D call: TRBD2 (6 bases). The CDR3 covers 14 residues. V lost 10 bases to trimming and J lost 3 bases, with 19 bases between them. The V gene's germline CDR1 is MNHEY and CDR2 SVGAGI.

This rearrangement joins TRBV12-5 to TRBJ1-1; TRBD1 is a possible D gene (5 bases). Germline values: CDR1 LGHNT, CDR2 FRNRAP. This CDR3 comprises 13 residues. Trimming stripped 6 bases from V and 7 bases from J, with 15 bases between. This chain's CDR3 is CASGFPGGFEAFF. The CDR3 region has the DNA TGTGCTAGTGGCTTCCCGGGGGGGTTTGAAGCTTTCTTT. Supplemented by reference TRBV12-5 and TRBJ1-1, the full variable domain reads DARVTQTPRHKVTEMGQEVTMRCQPILGHNTVFWYRQTMMQGLELLAYFRNRAPLDDSGMPKDRFSAEMPDATLATLKIQPSEPRDSAVYFCASGFPGGFEAFFGQGTRLTVV.

J is TRBJ1-5 and V is TRBV4-1; 7 nucleotides agree with TRBD1. Looked up from germline, CDR1 is MGHRA and CDR2 is YSYEKL. J was trimmed by 9 bases and V by 0 bases; bases with no gene match: 11. There are 16 residues in the CDR3. DNA for the CDR3: TGCGCCAGCAGCCAAGATCACGGGGGACAGTTTCTGCCCCAGCATTTT. Translation: CASSQDHGGQFLPQHF.

The chain has TRBV20-1 and TRBJ2-1; TRBD1 might be the D (6 bases). This CDR3 is built from 13 residues. CDR1 and CDR2 from the germline V gene are DFQATT and SNEGSKA (reference sequence). V lost 3 bases and J lost 10, with 16 bases in between. The chain's CDR3 is CSASEYRVDEQFF. The CDR3, as DNA: TGCAGTGCTAGTGAGTACAGGGTCGACGAGCAGTTCTTC.

The table lists this clone with a count of one. The chain carries TRBV19 and TRBJ2-6; 8 bases are a match to TRBD1. V trimming: 6 bases; J trimming: 0 bases; junction bases outside the gene matches: 10. This CDR3 is built from 18 residues. Germline V lookup: CDR1 LNHDA, CDR2 SQIVND (reference sequence). The CDR3: CASRESGTGFSGANVLTF. CDR3 DNA sequence: TGTGCCAGTAGGGAATCTGGGACAGGCTTCTCTGGGGCCAACGTCCTGACTTTC.